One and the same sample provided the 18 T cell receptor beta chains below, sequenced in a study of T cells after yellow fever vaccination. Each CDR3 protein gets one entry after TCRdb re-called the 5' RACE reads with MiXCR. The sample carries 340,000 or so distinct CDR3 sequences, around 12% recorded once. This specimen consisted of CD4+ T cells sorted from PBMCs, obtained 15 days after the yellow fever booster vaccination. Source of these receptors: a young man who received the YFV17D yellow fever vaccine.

CDR3 sequence (DNA): TGTGCCAGCAGTTACCCCCGTCTTCTTCTCCAGCCCCAGCATTTT. Amino acids: CASSYPRLLLQPQHF. The chain joins TRBV6-2 or TRBV6-3 to TRBJ1-5; no definite D call. The CDR3 runs to 15 residues. From germline, CDR1 is MNHEY and CDR2 SVGEGT. Trimming shortened V by 2 bases and J by 7 bases, and 15 bases separated the two germline ends.

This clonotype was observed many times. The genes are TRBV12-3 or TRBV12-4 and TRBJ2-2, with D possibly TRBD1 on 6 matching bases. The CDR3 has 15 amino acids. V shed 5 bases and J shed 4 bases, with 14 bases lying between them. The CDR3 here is CASSPESGATGELFF. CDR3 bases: TGTGCCAGCAGTCCGGAGTCAGGGGCCACCGGGGAGCTGTTTTTT.

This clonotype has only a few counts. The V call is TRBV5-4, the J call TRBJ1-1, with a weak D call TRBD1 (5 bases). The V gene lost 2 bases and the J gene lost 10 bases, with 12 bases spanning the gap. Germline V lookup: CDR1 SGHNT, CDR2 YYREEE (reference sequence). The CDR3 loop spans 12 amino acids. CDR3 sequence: CASSFDSLRAFF. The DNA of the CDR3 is TGTGCCAGCAGCTTTGACAGCCTCCGAGCTTTCTTT.

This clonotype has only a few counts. DNA of the CDR3: TGCAGAGTTACTAGCGGCTCCTACAATGAGCAGTTCTTC. Translation gives CRVTSGSYNEQFF. This chain uses TRBV20-1 with TRBJ2-1; TRBD2 aligns across 8 bases. The CDR3 consists of 13 residues. Per the germline V gene, CDR1 is DFQATT and CDR2 is SNEGSKA (reference sequence).

The CDR3 protein is CASFYETGDKAYEQYV. CDR3 nucleotide sequence: TGTGCCAGCTTCTACGAAACAGGGGATAAGGCCTACGAGCAGTACGTC. This sequence joins TRBV12-3 or TRBV12-4 and TRBJ2-7, with TRBD1 identical over 7 bases. This CDR3 region has 16 residues. V lost 8 bases and J lost 2; bases outside the gene matches: 15.

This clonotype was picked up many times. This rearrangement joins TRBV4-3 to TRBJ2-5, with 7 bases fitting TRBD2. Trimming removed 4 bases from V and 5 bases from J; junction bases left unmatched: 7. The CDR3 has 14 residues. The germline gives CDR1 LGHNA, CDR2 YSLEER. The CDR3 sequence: CASSPAGGMETQYF. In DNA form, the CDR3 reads TGCGCCAGCAGCCCCGCCGGGGGGATGGAGACCCAGTACTTC.

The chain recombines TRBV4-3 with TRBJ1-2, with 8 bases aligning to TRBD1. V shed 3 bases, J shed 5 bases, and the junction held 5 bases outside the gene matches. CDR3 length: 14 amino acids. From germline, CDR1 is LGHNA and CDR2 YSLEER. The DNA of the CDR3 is TGCGCCAGCAGCCAGGACAGGGCAAGGTATGGCTACACCTTC. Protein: CASSQDRARYGYTF.

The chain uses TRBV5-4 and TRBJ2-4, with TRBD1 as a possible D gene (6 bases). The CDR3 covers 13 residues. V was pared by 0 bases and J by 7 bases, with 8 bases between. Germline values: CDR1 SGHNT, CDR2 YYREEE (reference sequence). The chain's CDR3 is CASSLDRVNIQYF. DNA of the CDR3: TGTGCCAGCAGCTTGGACAGGGTGAACATTCAGTACTTC.

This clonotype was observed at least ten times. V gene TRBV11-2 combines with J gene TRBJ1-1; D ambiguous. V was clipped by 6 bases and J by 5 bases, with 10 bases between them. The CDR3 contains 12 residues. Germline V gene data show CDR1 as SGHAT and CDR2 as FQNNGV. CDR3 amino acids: CASRHTGTEAFF. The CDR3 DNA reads TGTGCCAGCAGACATACGGGGACTGAAGCTTTCTTT.

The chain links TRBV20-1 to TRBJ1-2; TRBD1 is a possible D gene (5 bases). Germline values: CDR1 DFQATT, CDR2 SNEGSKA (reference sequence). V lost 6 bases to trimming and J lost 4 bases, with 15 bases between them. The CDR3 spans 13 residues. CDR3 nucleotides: TGCAGTGCCCAAGACAGAGGAACCTATGGCTACACCTTC. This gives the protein CSAQDRGTYGYTF.

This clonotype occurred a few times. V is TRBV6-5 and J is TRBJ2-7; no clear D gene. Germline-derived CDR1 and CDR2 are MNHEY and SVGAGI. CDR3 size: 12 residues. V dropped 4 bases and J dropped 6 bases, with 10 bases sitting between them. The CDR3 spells CASSLYNTEQYF. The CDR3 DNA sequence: TGTGCCAGCAGTTTATACAATACCGAGCAGTACTTC.

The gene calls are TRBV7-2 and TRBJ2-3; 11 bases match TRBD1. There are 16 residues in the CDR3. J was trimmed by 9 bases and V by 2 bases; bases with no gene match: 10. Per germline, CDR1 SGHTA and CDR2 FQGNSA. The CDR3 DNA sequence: TGTGCCAGCAGCTTATCCTCGGCGGGACAGGGGGAGACGCAGTATTTT. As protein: CASSLSSAGQGETQYF. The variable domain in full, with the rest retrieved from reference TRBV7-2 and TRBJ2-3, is GAGVSQSPSNKVTEKGKDVELRCDPISGHTALYWYRQSLGQGLEFLIYFQGNSAPDKSGLPSDRFSAERTGGSVSTLTIQRTQQEDSAVYLCASSLSSAGQGETQYFGPGTRLTVL.

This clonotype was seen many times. As DNA, the CDR3 is TGTGCCAGCAGCCCAGGGTCGGGGACGAACACCGGGGAGCTGTTTTTT. Translation gives CASSPGSGTNTGELFF. V usage is TRBV7-6 and J usage is TRBJ2-2, with D possibly called TRBD1 or TRBD2 (5 bases each). The CDR3 sequence is 16 residues long. CDR1 is SGHVS, CDR2 FNYEAQ, per germline. The V end was cut by 5 bases, the J end by 0 bases, with 13 bases between.

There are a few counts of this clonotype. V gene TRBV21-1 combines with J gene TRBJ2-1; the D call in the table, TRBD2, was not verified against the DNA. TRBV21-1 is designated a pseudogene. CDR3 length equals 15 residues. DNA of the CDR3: TGTGCCAGCAGCAAAGAGCCTAGCCTCAGGAATGAGCAGTTCTTC. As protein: CASSKEPSLRNEQFF.

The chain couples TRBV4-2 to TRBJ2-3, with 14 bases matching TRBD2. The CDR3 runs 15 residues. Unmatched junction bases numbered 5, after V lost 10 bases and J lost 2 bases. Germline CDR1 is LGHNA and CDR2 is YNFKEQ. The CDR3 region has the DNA TGTGCCACCTCGGGACTAGCGGGGGTCACAGATACGCAGTATTTT. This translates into CATSGLAGVTDTQYF.

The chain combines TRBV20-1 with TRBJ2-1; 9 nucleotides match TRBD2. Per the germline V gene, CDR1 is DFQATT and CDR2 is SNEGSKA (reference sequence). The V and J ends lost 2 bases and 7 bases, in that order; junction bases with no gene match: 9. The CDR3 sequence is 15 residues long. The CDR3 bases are TGCAGTGCTAGATTTGGCGGGGGGGCGGAAAATGAGCAGTTCTTC. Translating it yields CSARFGGGAENEQFF.

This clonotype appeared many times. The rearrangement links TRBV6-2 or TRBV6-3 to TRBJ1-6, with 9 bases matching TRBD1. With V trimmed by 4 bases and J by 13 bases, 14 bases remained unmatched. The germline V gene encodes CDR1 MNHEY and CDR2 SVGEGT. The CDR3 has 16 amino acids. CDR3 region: CASSWRTGVDAGPLHF. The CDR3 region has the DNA TGTGCCAGCAGTTGGCGGACAGGGGTCGACGCGGGTCCCCTCCACTTT.

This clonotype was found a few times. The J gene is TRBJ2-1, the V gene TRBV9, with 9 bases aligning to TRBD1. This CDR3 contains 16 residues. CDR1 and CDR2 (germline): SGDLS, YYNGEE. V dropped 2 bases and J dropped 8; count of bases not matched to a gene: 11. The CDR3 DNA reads TGTGCCAGCAGCGTCGCTCCGGGACAGGGTCTGGATGAGCAGTTCTTC. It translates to CASSVAPGQGLDEQFF.